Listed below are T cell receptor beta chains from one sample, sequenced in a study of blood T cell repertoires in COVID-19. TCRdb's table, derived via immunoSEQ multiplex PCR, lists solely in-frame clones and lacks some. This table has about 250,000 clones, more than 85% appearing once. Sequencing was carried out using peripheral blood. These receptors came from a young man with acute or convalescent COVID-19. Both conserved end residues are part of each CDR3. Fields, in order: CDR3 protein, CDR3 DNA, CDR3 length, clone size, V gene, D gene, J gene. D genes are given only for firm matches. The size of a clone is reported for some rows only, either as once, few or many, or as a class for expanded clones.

CAISELSGVYGYTF | TGTGCCATCAGTGAGTTGTCAGGGGTCTATGGCTACACCTTC | 14 | - | TRBV10-3 | - | TRBJ1-2
CASSSGQNYGYTF | TGTGCCAGCAGTTCGGGACAGAACTATGGCTACACCTTC | 13 | - | TRBV28 | TRBD1 | TRBJ1-2
CASSLHSGNTIYF | TGTGCCAGCAGCTTGCACTCTGGAAACACCATATATTTT | 13 | - | TRBV5-4 | - | TRBJ1-3
CASSLGRADRTDTQYF | TGCGCCAGCAGCTTGGGGCGGGCGGACCGCACAGATACGCAGTATTTT | 16 | - | TRBV5-1 | - | TRBJ2-3
CAWSVWKRGLFF | TGTGCCTGGAGTGTTTGGAAGCGGGGACTGTTTTTT | 12 | - | TRBV30 | - | TRBJ1-4
CASRPQGRSYNEQFF | TGTGCCAGCAGGCCACAGGGGAGGTCCTACAATGAGCAGTTCTTC | 15 | - | TRBV5-4 | - | TRBJ2-1
CASSQVRLSGRKNEQFF | TGTGCCAGCAGCCAAGTGCGTCTTAGCGGGAGGAAGAATGAGCAGTTCTTC | 17 | - | TRBV3-1/TRBV3-2 | TRBD2 | TRBJ2-1
CASSFTGGTDEQYF | TGTGCCAGCAGCTTTACGGGGGGAACGGACGAGCAGTACTTC | 14 | - | TRBV7-8 | TRBD2 | TRBJ2-7
CASSFGDPDTQYF | TGTGCCAGCAGTTTCGGGGATCCCGATACGCAGTATTTT | 13 | - | TRBV12-3/TRBV12-4 | - | TRBJ2-3
CATSRAAGRGKGETQYF | TGTGCCACCAGCAGAGCCGCGGGCAGGGGGAAAGGGGAGACCCAGTACTTC | 17 | - | TRBV15 | TRBD1 | TRBJ2-5
CAWRRETVNTEAFF | TGTGCCTGGAGGCGGGAAACGGTGAACACTGAAGCTTTCTTT | 14 | - | TRBV30 | - | TRBJ1-1
CASSQKGAVVTNEKLFF | TGCGCCAGCAGTCAGAAGGGGGCAGTGGTAACTAATGAAAAACTGTTTTTT | 17 | - | TRBV4-1 | TRBD1 | TRBJ1-4
CASSGTGTARGYTF | TGTGCCAGCAGCGGGACCGGGACAGCAAGGGGCTACACCTTC | 14 | - | TRBV9 | TRBD1 | TRBJ1-2
CASSGAGTERVAYEQYF | TGTGCCAGTAGTGGAGCCGGGACAGAAAGAGTGGCCTACGAGCAGTACTTC | 17 | - | TRBV19 | TRBD1 | TRBJ2-7
CAITMKPSDSGAFF | TGTGCCATCACTATGAAGCCGAGCGACTCCGGGGCTTTCTTT | 14 | - | TRBV10-3 | - | TRBJ1-1
CASSPLGVDEQFF | TGTGCCAGCAGCCCTCTCGGGGTAGATGAGCAGTTCTTC | 13 | - | TRBV3-1/TRBV3-2 | - | TRBJ2-1
CSASFGQGLNQPQHF | TGCAGTGCTAGTTTTGGACAGGGACTTAATCAGCCCCAGCATTTT | 15 | - | TRBV20-1 | TRBD1 | TRBJ1-5
CASSLTAYNEQFF | TGTGCCAGCAGCTTAACGGCTTACAATGAGCAGTTCTTC | 13 | - | TRBV7-3 | - | TRBJ2-1
CASSHLGRRGGPNEQFF | TGTGCCAGCAGCCATCTGGGAAGGCGGGGGGGCCCCAATGAGCAGTTCTTC | 17 | - | TRBV4-2 | TRBD2 | TRBJ2-1
CASTITAGGTVSSPLHF | TGTGCCAGCACCATCACCGCAGGGGGGACGGTGTCTTCACCCCTCCACTTT | 17 | - | TRBV7-8 | TRBD1 | TRBJ1-6
CASSQRGDTDTQYF | TGTGCCAGTAGTCAGCGGGGAGACACAGATACGCAGTATTTT | 14 | - | TRBV19 | TRBD2 | TRBJ2-3
CASIGERDRDQETQYF | TGTGCCAGCATTGGGGAACGGGACAGGGACCAAGAGACCCAGTACTTC | 16 | - | TRBV28 | TRBD1 | TRBJ2-5
CASSSGTGQETQYF | TGCGCCAGCAGTTCCGGGACAGGCCAAGAGACCCAGTACTTC | 14 | - | TRBV5-1 | TRBD1 | TRBJ2-5
CASSLIPSGTDTQYF | TGTGCCAGCAGCTTAATACCCAGCGGCACAGATACGCAGTATTTT | 15 | once | TRBV7-3 | - | TRBJ2-3
CASSFSRGRTEETQYF | TGTGCCAGCAGTTTCTCCAGGGGGCGTACGGAAGAGACCCAGTACTTC | 16 | - | TRBV6-5 | TRBD1 | TRBJ2-5
CASSVLAGNNEQFF | TGTGCCAGCAGTGTTCTAGCGGGGAACAATGAGCAGTTCTTC | 14 | - | TRBV28 | TRBD2 | TRBJ2-1
CASSYRQSSYNSPLHF | TGTGCCAGCAGTTATCGACAGAGCTCCTATAATTCACCCCTCCACTTT | 16 | - | TRBV6-2/TRBV6-3 | - | TRBJ1-6
CASSWDRLSTDTQYF | TGTGCCAGCAGTTGGGACAGGCTAAGCACAGATACGCAGTATTTT | 15 | - | TRBV2 | TRBD1 | TRBJ2-3
CASSGQGLGNTIYF | TGTGCCAGTAGCGGACAGGGTTTGGGAAACACCATATATTTT | 14 | - | TRBV19 | TRBD1 | TRBJ1-3
CASRLGQGSYGYTF | TGTGCCAGCAGATTAGGACAGGGGTCCTATGGCTACACCTTC | 14 | - | TRBV28 | TRBD1 | TRBJ1-2
CASSLGLAGGTGANVLTF | TGTGCCAGCAGCTTGGGGCTAGCGGGAGGGACTGGGGCCAACGTCCTGACTTTC | 18 | - | TRBV5-8 | TRBD2 | TRBJ2-6
CASSRQGRPTFDEKLFF | TGTGCCAGCAGTCGACAGGGTCGACCCACTTTTGATGAAAAACTGTTTTTT | 17 | - | TRBV6-6 | TRBD1 | TRBJ1-4
CASHLAGHNEQFF | TGTGCCAGCCACCTAGCGGGGCACAATGAGCAGTTCTTC | 13 | - | TRBV28 | TRBD2 | TRBJ2-1
CASAPGLVMNTEAFF | TGCGCCAGCGCCCCAGGGCTAGTGATGAACACTGAAGCTTTCTTT | 15 | - | TRBV5-1 | - | TRBJ1-1
CSVQNLFALAGTYNEQFF | TGCAGCGTCCAGAACCTTTTTGCACTAGCGGGGACCTACAATGAGCAGTTCTTC | 18 | - | TRBV29-1 | TRBD2 | TRBJ2-1
CASRLHRGSYNEQFF | TGTGCCAGCAGACTCCACAGGGGGTCCTACAATGAGCAGTTCTTC | 15 | - | TRBV6-5 | TRBD1 | TRBJ2-1
CASSPVQGNEKLFF | TGTGCCAGCTCACCGGTTCAGGGGAATGAAAAACTGTTTTTT | 14 | - | TRBV18 | - | TRBJ1-4
CASRVGGANEKLFF | TGTGCCAGCAGGGTAGGGGGGGCTAATGAAAAACTGTTTTTT | 14 | once | TRBV28 | - | TRBJ1-4
CASTTGNMNTEAFF | TGTGCTAGCACGACAGGCAACATGAACACTGAAGCTTTCTTT | 14 | once | TRBV12-5 | - | TRBJ1-1
CASSYDTGPTDGYTF | TGTGCCAGCAGTTACGACACAGGGCCTACGGATGGCTACACCTTC | 15 | - | TRBV6-6 | - | TRBJ1-2
CASSLAYEFRAPLHF | TGCGCCAGCAGCTTGGCCTACGAGTTTCGGGCACCCCTCCACTTT | 15 | - | TRBV5-1 | - | TRBJ1-6
CAQSLSGLAGGSQETQYF | TGTGCCCAAAGCTTAAGCGGACTAGCGGGGGGATCCCAAGAGACCCAGTACTTC | 18 | - | TRBV7-2 | TRBD2 | TRBJ2-5
CASSIGTSGPWETQYF | TGTGCCAGTAGTATTGGGACTAGCGGGCCCTGGGAGACCCAGTACTTC | 16 | once | TRBV19 | TRBD2 | TRBJ2-5
CASGRGQETQYF | TGTGCCAGCGGGAGGGGGCAAGAGACCCAGTACTTC | 12 | - | TRBV2 | - | TRBJ2-5
CASSSRGFSTVLYEQYF | TGTGCCAGCAGCTCGAGAGGTTTTTCGACAGTACTCTACGAGCAGTACTTC | 17 | - | TRBV3-1/TRBV3-2 | - | TRBJ2-7
CASSHRQTNTEAFF | TGTGCCAGCAGCCACCGACAGACGAACACTGAAGCTTTCTTT | 14 | - | TRBV28 | - | TRBJ1-1
CASSLRQGSSPLHF | TGTGCCAGCAGCCTTAGACAGGGGAGTTCACCCCTCCACTTT | 14 | - | TRBV3-1/TRBV3-2 | TRBD1 | TRBJ1-6
CASSAVIGEETQYF | TGTGCCAGCAGTGCGGTGATCGGGGAGGAGACCCAGTACTTC | 14 | - | TRBV2 | - | TRBJ2-5
CASSFQGGTDTQYF | TGTGCCAGCAGTTTTCAGGGCGGCACAGATACGCAGTATTTT | 14 | - | TRBV27 | - | TRBJ2-3
CASSVEGRGLETQYF | TGTGCCAGCAGCGTAGAGGGCAGGGGGCTTGAGACCCAGTACTTC | 15 | - | TRBV9 | TRBD1 | TRBJ2-5
CASSQPGEAFF | TGTGCCAGCAGCCAACCCGGTGAAGCTTTCTTT | 11 | - | TRBV6-6 | - | TRBJ1-1
CASSPGLAADTQYF | TGTGCCAGCAGCCCGGGACTAGCAGCAGATACGCAGTATTTT | 14 | once | TRBV7-3 | TRBD2 | TRBJ2-3
CASSGRQGKNTEAFF | TGTGCCAGCAGCGGACGACAGGGTAAAAACACTGAAGCTTTCTTT | 15 | - | TRBV9 | TRBD1 | TRBJ1-1
CSLRLQETQYF | TGCAGTCTACGACTCCAAGAGACCCAGTACTTC | 11 | - | TRBV20-1 | - | TRBJ2-5
CASSSSRDVATEAFF | TGTGCCAGCTCTTCATCCAGGGATGTCGCCACTGAAGCTTTCTTT | 15 | - | TRBV18 | - | TRBJ1-1
CASTPVRTQLHSTNEKLFF | TGTGCCAGTACCCCCGTAAGGACACAATTACACTCAACTAATGAAAAACTGTTTTTT | 19 | - | TRBV30 | - | TRBJ1-4
CASSFFRGTGELFF | TGTGCCAGCAGCTTTTTCCGAGGCACCGGGGAGCTGTTTTTT | 14 | - | TRBV7-3 | - | TRBJ2-2
CASSSRTGTSEQYF | TGTGCCAGTAGTTCTCGGACAGGGACTTCCGAGCAGTACTTC | 14 | - | TRBV19 | TRBD1 | TRBJ2-7
CASSPRQGMREQYF | TGTGCCAGCAGCCCGCGACAGGGGATGAGGGAGCAGTACTTC | 14 | once | TRBV11-2 | TRBD1 | TRBJ2-7
CASSFRGQNEKLFF | TGTGCCAGCAGCTTCAGGGGGCAAAATGAAAAACTGTTTTTT | 14 | - | TRBV13 | TRBD1 | TRBJ1-4